The rows below give T cell receptor beta chains drawn from one sample of a study of T cell repertoires in cytomegalovirus infection. One entry per CDR3 protein results from TCRdb running MiXCR on the reads. This table holds about 740,000 distinct CDR3 sequences, less than 40% found once. Sequenced material: PBMCs. All receptors come from a human donor in good health (CMV status not recorded). Some clones in this sample may be carry-over from other donors' samples. Both conserved end residues are part of each CDR3. The D gene is left open where the match is weak. Rows may omit the clone size; those that give it use once, few, many or a size class.

clone_size j_call d_call v_call cdr3_nt cdr3_aa
- TRBJ2-2 - TRBV4-1 TGCGCCAGCAGCAACCCCGGATGGGGCACCGGGGAGCTGTTTTTT CASSNPGWGTGELFF
- TRBJ1-1 - TRBV12-3/TRBV12-4 TGTGCCAGCAGTTCGACGCCTGAAGCTTTCTTT CASSSTPEAFF
- TRBJ2-3 - TRBV20-1 TGCAGTGCTAGAGACCCAAAAACAGATACGCAGTATTTT CSARDPKTDTQYF
many TRBJ2-2 TRBD2 TRBV28 TGTGCCAGCAGTATGGGGGAGGGCCACCGTAGGATCGACACCGGGGAGCTGTTTTTT CASSMGEGHRRIDTGELFF
few TRBJ2-2 - TRBV28 TGTGCCAGCACCCGGGTCAACGGGGAGCTGTTTTTT CASTRVNGELFF
- TRBJ1-2 - TRBV28 TGTGCCAGCAGTTTTGGGACGATCTATGTCTACACCTTC CASSFGTIYVYTF
- TRBJ2-5 - TRBV7-6 TGTGCCAATAGGGGGGGGAATCAAGAGACCCAGTACTTC CANRGGNQETQYF
- TRBJ2-3 TRBD2 TRBV7-9 TGTGCCAGCAGCCGGACTAGCGGGGGCCCGAGTAGCACAGATACGCAGTATTGG CASSRTSGGPSSTDTQYW
few TRBJ1-2 TRBD1 TRBV7-2 TGTGCCAGCAGCGCGGACAGGGGACACTATGGCTACACCTTC CASSADRGHYGYTF
- TRBJ2-2 - TRBV28 TGTGCCAGCAGTTTCGCGGGGATCTCGTTCGATATCGGGGAGCTGTTTTTT CASSFAGISFDIGELFF
few TRBJ1-1 - TRBV12-3/TRBV12-4 TGTGCCACCAGAGAGACCTTTTGGGCTTTCTTT CATRETFWAFF
- TRBJ2-3 - TRBV24-1 TGTGCCACCAGTGTTCCAACCCCCCTGGACACAGATACGCAGTATTTT CATSVPTPLDTDTQYF
many TRBJ1-2 - TRBV7-8 TGTGCCAGCAGCCCAGTTGGGTTTAACTATGGCTACACCTTC CASSPVGFNYGYTF
- TRBJ2-2 - TRBV7-2 TGTGCCAGCAGTCACGGGCCAGGACAAGGGGAGCTGTTTTTT CASSHGPGQGELFF
few TRBJ1-5 - TRBV28 TGTGCCAGCATATCGCCCCTGGGCCATCAGCCCCAGCATTTT CASISPLGHQPQHF
few TRBJ2-5 - TRBV6-2/TRBV6-3 TGTGCCAGCGGGCAGGTCAAGACCCAGTACTTC CASGQVKTQYF
- TRBJ2-6 - TRBV11-2 TGTGCCAGCAGACTCGGCTCCGGGGCCAACGTCCTGACTTTC CASRLGSGANVLTF
- TRBJ2-3 - TRBV6-8 TGTGCCAGCAGTTACGCCGGGACTACAGATACGCAGTATTTT CASSYAGTTDTQYF
few TRBJ1-5 - TRBV20-1 TGCAGTGCTAGAGACCGGGGGCTCGGCAATCAGCCCCAGCATTTT CSARDRGLGNQPQHF
- TRBJ2-7 TRBD2 TRBV28 TGTGCCAGCAGTACTTCAGGGACTAGCGGTGCCTACGAGCAGTACTTC CASSTSGTSGAYEQYF
- TRBJ1-1 - TRBV29-1 TGCAGCGTTGAGTTACACACTGAAGCTTTCTTT CSVELHTEAFF
- TRBJ2-1 TRBD2 TRBV6-2/TRBV6-3 TGTGCCAGCAGACTAGCGGGAGTATTCGGTGAGCAGTTCTTC CASRLAGVFGEQFF
many TRBJ2-1 - TRBV7-2 TGTGCCAGCATGGATCGGGGGACCTACAATGAGCAGTTCTTC CASMDRGTYNEQFF
few TRBJ2-7 - TRBV4-1 TGCGCCAGCAGCCAAGATTCAAGGGGGACCTACGAGCAGTACTTC CASSQDSRGTYEQYF
- TRBJ2-7 - TRBV19 TGTGCCAGTAGTATAAAAGAGTCACACTACCACGAGCAGTACTTC CASSIKESHYHEQYF
few TRBJ1-6 - TRBV30 TGTGCCTGGAGTGTAGAGGACAGAGGTTCACCCCTCCACTTT CAWSVEDRGSPLHF
few TRBJ1-1 - TRBV11-2 TGTGCCAGCAGCTTAGGGGCGGGGGGTGGCACTGAAGCTTTCTTT CASSLGAGGGTEAFF
few TRBJ1-1 - TRBV30 TGTGCCTGGAGTAGAAGAAGTGCAGCTGAAGCTTTCTTT CAWSRRSAAEAFF
few TRBJ2-1 - TRBV28 TGTGCCAGCAGTCCAACCGGACCGGGACTGAGCTCCTACAATGAGCAGTTCTTC CASSPTGPGLSSYNEQFF
once TRBJ1-1 TRBD1 TRBV4-1 TGCGCCAGCAGCCAAACCCAGGGGGCTGAAGCTTTCTTT CASSQTQGAEAFF
few TRBJ2-2 TRBD1 TRBV24-1 TGTGCCACCAGTCCTCGGACAGGGCACACCGGGGAGCTGTTTTTT CATSPRTGHTGELFF
few TRBJ2-5 - TRBV28 TGTGCCAGCAGTAGGGGGACAACTGGAGCCCTCAAAGAGACCCAGTACTTC CASSRGTTGALKETQYF
- TRBJ2-7 TRBD2 TRBV4-1 TGTGCCAGCAGCCAGGGCGGGAGGGGAGAGCAGTACTTC CASSQGGRGEQYF
- TRBJ1-2 - TRBV20-1 TGCAGTGCTAGGACCCCAGGGGCCAACTATGGCTACACCTTC CSARTPGANYGYTF
- TRBJ2-1 TRBD2 TRBV5-1 TGCGCCAGCAGCTTGATTGGCGGGAGAAACTACAATGAGCAGTTCTTC CASSLIGGRNYNEQFF
few TRBJ1-4 - TRBV11-2 TGTGCCAGCAGCCCTAGCCCGGGGTTTAATGAAAAACTGTTTTTT CASSPSPGFNEKLFF